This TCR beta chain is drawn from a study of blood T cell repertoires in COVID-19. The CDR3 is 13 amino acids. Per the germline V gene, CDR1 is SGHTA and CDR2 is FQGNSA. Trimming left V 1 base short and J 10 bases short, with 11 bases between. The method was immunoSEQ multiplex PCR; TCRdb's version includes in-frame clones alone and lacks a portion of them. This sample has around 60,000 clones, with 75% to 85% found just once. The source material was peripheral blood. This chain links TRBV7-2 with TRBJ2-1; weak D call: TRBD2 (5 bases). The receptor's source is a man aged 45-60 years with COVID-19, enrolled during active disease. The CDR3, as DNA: TGTGCCAGCAGCTTAGTCCAAGCGGCCGAGCAGTTCTTC. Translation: CASSLVQAAEQFF.